This T cell receptor (beta chain) emerged from a study of blood T cell repertoires in COVID-19. Across the study: Specimens from acute and convalescent COVID-19 originated in the United States, Italy and Spain.

This CDR3 comprises 12 residues. V shed 8 bases, J shed 8 bases, and the junction held 7 bases outside the gene matches. Germline V gene sequence: CDR1 WSHSY, CDR2 SAAADI. Measured with immunoSEQ multiplex PCR; TCRdb has only the in-frame clones, and not every one. The sample holds 200,000 to 250,000 clones, approximately 90% seen once. This clone was found a few times. The clonotype was recovered from a young man with COVID-19, enrolled during active disease. The J gene is TRBJ1-1, the V gene TRBV10-2; 8 bases are shared with TRBD1. Sequenced: peripheral blood. CDR3 region: CASGGQAPEAFF. Here the CDR3 DNA reads TGCGCCAGCGGGGGACAGGCTCCCGAAGCTTTCTTT.